This TCR beta chain is from a study of cytomegalovirus exposure and HLA in healthy donors. 13 Jbeta primers and 60 Vbeta primers were used for the PCR. Measured with immunoSEQ multiplex PCR; TCRdb has only the in-frame clones, and not every one. The table has about 79,000 clones, 74% seen once. Details on this clone: Its specificity is unknown.

The CDR3 has 15 residues. Between the trimmed V and J ends, which lost 4 bases and 3 bases, there was a span of 11 bases. Germline assignment: CDR1 SGHNT and CDR2 YYREEE (reference sequence). Study-wide points: Relative to equally common others, HLA-associated TCR beta chains showed greater clonal expansion in a later analysis. Productive status was seen about 87% or about 30% of the time for most TCR beta V segments in an earlier analysis. Sequencing had likely introduced a cluster of highly shared sequence variants as an artifact.

The sequenced sample consisted of PBMCs. The TCR originated in a man aged 40-49 years in good health and CMV-seropositive. The V and J genes are TRBV5-4 and TRBJ2-6; D is possibly TRBD1 (6 bases). CDR3 sequence: CASSRQADGANVLTF. The DNA of the CDR3 is TGTGCCAGCAGCCGACAGGCGGATGGGGCCAACGTCCTGACTTTC.